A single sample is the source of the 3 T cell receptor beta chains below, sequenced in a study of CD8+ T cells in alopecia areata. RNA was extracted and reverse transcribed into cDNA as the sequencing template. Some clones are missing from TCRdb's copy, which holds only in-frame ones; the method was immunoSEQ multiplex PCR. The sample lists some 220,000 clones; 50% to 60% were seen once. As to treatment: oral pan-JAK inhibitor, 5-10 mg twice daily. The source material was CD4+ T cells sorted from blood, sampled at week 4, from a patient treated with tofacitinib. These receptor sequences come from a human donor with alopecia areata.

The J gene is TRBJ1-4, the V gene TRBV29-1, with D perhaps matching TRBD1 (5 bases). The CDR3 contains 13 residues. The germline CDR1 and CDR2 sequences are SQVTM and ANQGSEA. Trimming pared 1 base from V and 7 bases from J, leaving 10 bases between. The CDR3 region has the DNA TGCAGCGTTGAAGCGAGGGGCGGTGAAAAACTGTTTTTT. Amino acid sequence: CSVEARGGEKLFF.

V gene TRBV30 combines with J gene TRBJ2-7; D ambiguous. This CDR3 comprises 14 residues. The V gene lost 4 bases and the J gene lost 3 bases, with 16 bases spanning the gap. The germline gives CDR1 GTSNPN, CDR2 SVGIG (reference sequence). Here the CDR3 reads CAWTVGNSNYEQYF. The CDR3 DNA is TGTGCCTGGACCGTCGGAAACAGTAACTACGAGCAGTACTTC.

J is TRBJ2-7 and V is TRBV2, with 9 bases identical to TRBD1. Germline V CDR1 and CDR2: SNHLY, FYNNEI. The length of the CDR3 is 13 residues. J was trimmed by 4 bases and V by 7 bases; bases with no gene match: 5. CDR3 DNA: TGTGCCAGCACCGGGGACAGGGAATACGAGCAGTACTTC. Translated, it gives CASTGDREYEQYF.